Shown below are 28 T cell receptor beta chains from a single sample sequenced in a study of shared clonotypes between healthy human individuals. TCRdb's table, derived via immunoSEQ multiplex PCR, lists solely in-frame clones and lacks some. The table shows about 660,000 clones, with roughly 70% occurring only once. The sequenced sample was memory CD4+ T cells sorted from blood. Sample subset: CD45RA-negative fraction. The receptors stem from a woman in her twenties or thirties in good health.

This sequence joins TRBV27 and TRBJ1-2; the D is unclear. V lost 7 bases and J lost 7, with 13 bases in between. There are 12 residues in the CDR3. Looked up from germline, CDR1 is MNHEY and CDR2 is SMNVEV (reference sequence). CDR3 residues: CASKPRLGGYTF. CDR3 bases: TGTGCCAGCAAACCCCGGCTGGGTGGCTACACCTTC.

The chain has TRBV5-1 and TRBJ2-7, with 8 bases aligning to TRBD1. Germline lookup yields CDR1 SGHRS and CDR2 YFSETQ. This CDR3 has 12 residues. Germline trimming cut 4 bases from V and 6 bases from J; bases unmatched to any gene: 3. CDR3 in DNA: TGCGCCAGCAGCACTGACAGGGGCGAGCAGTACTTC. Residues: CASSTDRGEQYF.

The V and J genes are TRBV28 and TRBJ1-4; D might be TRBD1 (6 bases). Trimming left V 5 bases short and J 6 bases short, with 16 bases between. Germline CDR1 is MDHEN and CDR2 is SYDVKM. The CDR3 covers 15 residues. The CDR3 sequence is CASSLSGTSHEKLFF. The CDR3, as DNA: TGTGCCAGCAGTCTATCCGGGACAAGCCATGAAAAACTGTTTTTT.

V gene TRBV27 combines with J gene TRBJ2-5; TRBD2 agrees at 12 bases. Trimming took 5 bases from V and 4 from J; bases not matched to a gene: 8. Germline CDR1 reads MNHEY; CDR2 reads SMNVEV (reference sequence). The CDR3 extends over 16 amino acids. As DNA, the CDR3 is TGTGCCAGCAGTCCAGCTAGCGGGAGGGCCCGAGAGACCCAGTACTTC. As protein: CASSPASGRARETQYF.

This chain joins TRBV23-1 and TRBJ2-3; D is possibly TRBD1 or TRBD2 (5 bases each). TRBV23-1 counts as an open reading frame of uncertain function. This CDR3 is 16 amino acids long. Trimming pared 2 bases from V and 4 bases from J, leaving 16 bases between. CDR3 sequence: CASSQPDFLGADTQYF. The CDR3 nucleotides are TGCGCCAGCAGTCAACCGGACTTCCTAGGGGCAGATACGCAGTATTTT.

J is TRBJ1-1 and V is TRBV27, with D perhaps TRBD1 (6 bases). The CDR3 is 14 amino acids. V shed 10 bases and J shed 4 bases, with 19 bases lying between them. Germline V gene data show CDR1 as MNHEY and CDR2 as SMNVEV (reference sequence). The CDR3 is CATSALGATTEAFF. The CDR3, as DNA: TGTGCCACCTCAGCCCTGGGGGCGACCACTGAAGCTTTCTTT.

This chain uses TRBV18 with TRBJ2-2; no definite D call. The CDR3 extends over 15 amino acids. Trimming shortened V by 1 base and J by 4 bases, and 10 bases separated the two germline ends. The V gene's germline CDR1 is KGHSH and CDR2 LQKENI. As DNA, the CDR3 is TGTGCCAGCTCACCACGGATGTCGGGCACCGGGGAGCTGTTTTTT. Amino acid sequence: CASSPRMSGTGELFF. The complete variable domain, with remaining parts taken from reference TRBV18 and TRBJ2-2, reads NAGVMQNPRHLVRRRGQEARLRCSPMKGHSHVYWYRQLPEEGLKFMVYLQKENIIDESGMPKERFSAEFPKEGPSILRIQQVVRGDSAAYFCASSPRMSGTGELFFGEGSRLTVL.

The chain couples TRBV30 to TRBJ2-3, with 7 bases aligning to TRBD2. V was clipped by 2 bases and J by 6 bases; unmatched bases: 8. Germline V CDR1 and CDR2: GTSNPN, SVGIG (reference sequence). The length of the CDR3 is 14 residues. Here the CDR3 DNA reads TGTGCCTGGAGTCGGGGGGAGGGCCCCGATACGCAGTATTTT. It codes for CAWSRGEGPDTQYF. The variable domain in full, with the rest retrieved from reference TRBV30 and TRBJ2-3, is SQTIHQWPATLVQPVGSPLSLECTVEGTSNPNLYWYRQAAGRGLQLLFYSVGIGQISSEVPQNLSASRPQDRQFILSSKKLLLSDSGFYLCAWSRGEGPDTQYFGPGTRLTVL.

The chain has TRBV5-1 and TRBJ2-7; 11 nucleotides line up with TRBD2. Germline trimming cut 4 bases from V and 4 bases from J; bases unmatched to any gene: 7. CDR1 and CDR2 (germline): SGHRS, YFSETQ. The CDR3 consists of 15 residues. This CDR3 reads CASSPLAGGQYEQYF. The CDR3 DNA reads TGCGCCAGCAGCCCTTTAGCGGGAGGGCAATACGAGCAGTACTTC.

Points on this clone: At the DNA level, this CDR3 is encoded by other sequences in the same sample as well. The chain has TRBV18 and TRBJ2-5; 8 bases are shared with TRBD1. V lost 6 bases, J lost 5 bases, and 2 bases stayed unmatched. The CDR3 loop spans 12 amino acids. The germline V gene encodes CDR1 KGHSH and CDR2 LQKENI. The CDR3 nucleotides read TGTGCCAGCTCTCGGGACAGGGAGACCCAGTACTTC. Its protein product is CASSRDRETQYF.

The V gene is TRBV5-1, the J gene TRBJ1-4; 12 bases align to TRBD1. Germline trimming cut 5 bases from V and 3 bases from J; bases unmatched to any gene: 2. Germline V gene data show CDR1 as SGHRS and CDR2 as YFSETQ. CDR3 length: 15 amino acids. The CDR3 nucleotides read TGCGCCAGCAGGGGACAGGGGGCCGCTAATGAAAAACTGTTTTTT. Protein product: CASRGQGAANEKLFF.

This rearrangement joins TRBV19 to TRBJ2-7; D is perhaps TRBD1 (6 bases). The CDR3 extends over 16 amino acids. Trimming cost V 0 bases and J 0 bases, with 12 bases left between them. Germline V gene data show CDR1 as LNHDA and CDR2 as SQIVND (reference sequence). CDR3 in DNA: TGTGCCAGTAGTATAGAAGGTGACAGGAGCTCCTACGAGCAGTACTTC. This translates into CASSIEGDRSSYEQYF.

This sequence joins TRBV5-6 and TRBJ2-3, with 8 bases identical to TRBD2. The CDR3 is 17 residues long. J lost 4 bases, V lost 6 bases, and 16 bases had no gene match. The germline V gene encodes CDR1 SGHDT and CDR2 YYEEEE. The DNA of the CDR3 is TGTGCCAGCACCTTTGGACCGCGGGGGGTGGCAGCAGATACGCAGTATTTT. The encoded protein is CASTFGPRGVAADTQYF.

The chain uses TRBV2 and TRBJ1-1; D gene ambiguous. The CDR3 has 13 residues. With 2 bases removed from V and 4 bases from J, the gap between germline ends came to 8 bases. In germline, CDR1 is SNHLY, CDR2 FYNNEI. The CDR3 is CASSELDLTEAFF. The DNA for the CDR3 is TGTGCCAGCAGTGAACTTGACCTCACTGAAGCTTTCTTT.

This clone was detected only a few times. The chain has TRBV21-1 and TRBJ2-3; the table's D gene call, TRBD2, was not cross checked with the DNA. TRBV21-1 is a pseudogene. This CDR3 comprises 16 residues. CDR3: CASSKDREEYTDTQYF. CDR3 nucleotide sequence: TGTGCCAGCAGCAAGGATAGGGAGGAGTACACAGATACGCAGTATTTT.

This sequence joins TRBV7-9 and TRBJ2-4; D might be TRBD1 or TRBD2, each matching 6 bases. The germline V gene has CDR1 SEHNR and CDR2 FQNEAQ (reference sequence). V was cut by 8 bases and J by 9 bases, with 14 bases left in between. The CDR3 is 12 residues long. CDR3 nucleotide sequence: TGTGCCAGCCGCCGAGAGGGGGGCATTCAGTACTTC. Translating it yields CASRREGGIQYF.

This chain links TRBV11-1 with TRBJ2-7, with D uncertain. From germline, CDR1 is SGHAT and CDR2 FQDESV (reference sequence). Trimming left V 1 base short and J 7 bases short, with 11 bases between. The CDR3 consists of 13 residues. CDR3 bases: TGTGCCAGCAGCTTAGACGACGGGTGGGAGCAGTACTTC. Translating gives CASSLDDGWEQYF.

The chain links TRBV27 to TRBJ2-1; tentatively, D is TRBD1 (6 bases). The CDR3 is 16 amino acids. Germline V gene lookup returns CDR1 MNHEY and CDR2 SMNVEV (reference sequence). V lost 0 bases and J lost 2, with 11 bases in between. CDR3 coding DNA: TGTGCCAGCAGTTTATCGGGGGCACCAGCCTACAATGAGCAGTTCTTC. As protein: CASSLSGAPAYNEQFF.

The chain is built from TRBV5-4 and TRBJ2-5, with TRBD2 identical over 11 bases. The CDR3 is 17 amino acids. Germline CDR1 is SGHNT and CDR2 is YYREEE (reference sequence). V was pared by 4 bases and J by 2 bases, with 10 bases of the junction left unmatched. The CDR3 coding sequence is TGTGCCAGCAGCGGAAAAACTAGCGGGAGACAGCAAGAGACCCAGTACTTC. Protein sequence: CASSGKTSGRQQETQYF.

Turning to this clone: Other nucleotide sequences in the sample specify the same CDR3. The rearrangement joins TRBV9 to TRBJ2-3; no clear D gene. The CDR3 is 12 residues long. In germline, CDR1 is SGDLS, CDR2 YYNGEE. Trimming cost V 0 bases and J 5 bases, with 4 bases left between them. The CDR3 bases are TGTGCCAGCAGCGTAGACGGAGATACGCAGTATTTT. Protein product: CASSVDGDTQYF. The full variable domain, its missing parts supplied by reference TRBV9 and TRBJ2-3, is DSGVTQTPKHLITATGQRVTLRCSPRSGDLSVYWYQQSLDQGLQFLIQYYNGEERAKGNILERFSAQQFPDLHSELNLSSLELGDSALYFCASSVDGDTQYFGPGTRLTVL.

This clone was detected once. V usage is TRBV2 and J usage is TRBJ1-2, with D possibly TRBD1 on 5 matching bases. Germline assignment: CDR1 SNHLY and CDR2 FYNNEI. The germline V and J ends were trimmed by 7 bases and 2 bases, with 11 bases remaining between them. This CDR3 comprises 13 residues. The CDR3 region has the DNA TGTGCCAGCACTAACTGGGGGAACTATGGCTACACCTTC. This translates into CASTNWGNYGYTF.

The V and J genes are TRBV18 and TRBJ2-1, with 11 positions matching TRBD1. This CDR3 spans 14 amino acids. The V and J ends lost 8 bases and 9 bases, in that order; junction bases with no gene match: 9. Germline-derived CDR1 and CDR2 are KGHSH and LQKENI. CDR3 coding DNA: TGTGCCAGCGGACCGGGACAGGGGGTTACTGAGCAGTTCTTC. Translated, it gives CASGPGQGVTEQFF.

This clone came up a few times. V and J are TRBV1 and TRBJ1-1; whether TRBD1, the table's D call, matches the DNA was not checked. TRBV1 is classified as a pseudogene. This CDR3 is built from 22 residues. In nucleotides, the CDR3 is TGCACCAGCAGCCAAAGTTGGCCGGGACAGGGGAGTATATCCGGGCTGTACACTGAAGCTTTCTTT. This codes for CTSSQSWPGQGSISGLYTEAFF.

V usage is TRBV5-1 and J usage is TRBJ2-7, with D perhaps TRBD2 (6 bases). This CDR3 contains 15 residues. With 0 bases removed from V and 0 bases from J, the gap between germline ends came to 10 bases. Per germline, CDR1 SGHRS and CDR2 YFSETQ. In DNA, the CDR3 is TGCGCCAGCAGCTTGGCTAGCGTACTCTCCTACGAGCAGTACTTC. Amino acids: CASSLASVLSYEQYF.

A remark on this clone: The sample holds other DNA sequences that translate to the same CDR3. For the CDR3, the DNA is TGTGCCAGCAGTGAACTAGCGGGTAACACTGAAGCTTTCTTT. Translated: CASSELAGNTEAFF. V gene TRBV2 combines with J gene TRBJ1-1; D gene ambiguous. This CDR3 region has 14 residues. Trimming took off 2 bases at V and 2 bases at J, with 9 bases between the two ends. CDR1 SNHLY and CDR2 FYNNEI come from the germline V gene. Together with reference TRBV2 and TRBJ1-1, the CDR3 gives the full variable domain: EPEVTQTPSHQVTQMGQEVILRCVPISNHLYFYWYRQILGQKVEFLVSFYNNEISEKSEIFDDQFSVERPDGSNFTLKIRSTKLEDSAMYFCASSELAGNTEAFFGQGTRLTVV.

The rearrangement links TRBV29-1 to TRBJ2-1; D is ambiguous. Deletions cut 5 bases from V and 3 bases from J, with 14 bases between. Germline CDR1 reads SQVTM; CDR2 reads ANQGSEA. CDR3 length: 14 amino acids. The CDR3 sequence: CSVTPPGNYNEQFF. The CDR3 nucleotides read TGCAGCGTTACCCCTCCAGGAAACTACAATGAGCAGTTCTTC.

Concerning this clone: Compared with germline, one end of the junction differs, possibly owing to a read error. This chain joins TRBV28 and TRBJ2-6; 8 positions match TRBD1. CDR1 and CDR2 (germline): MDHEN, SYDVKM. The CDR3 runs to 10 residues. CDR3 sequence: CASPGGSLAF. CDR3 in DNA: TGTGCCAGCCCAGGGGGCTCCTTGGCTTTC.

About this clone: This specimen includes other DNA sequences encoding the same CDR3. The J gene is TRBJ2-7, the V gene TRBV11-2, with D possibly being TRBD1 or TRBD2 (5 bases each). Trimming removed 1 base at V and 0 bases at J, with 13 bases between. This CDR3 is 16 amino acids long. Germline loops: CDR1 SGHAT, CDR2 FQNNGV. CDR3 residues: CASSLVGTVSSYEQYF. The CDR3 DNA is TGTGCCAGCAGCTTAGTGGGGACCGTTAGCTCCTACGAGCAGTACTTC.